Shown below are 24 T cell receptor beta chains from a single sample sequenced in a study of T cells after yellow fever vaccination. MiXCR, run by TCRdb on the 5' RACE reads, gives a single entry per CDR3 protein. The repertoire has roughly 500,000 distinct CDR3 sequences, 19% of them found once; the top ten carry roughly an eighth. The source material was PBMCs, sampled 15 days after the yellow fever booster vaccination. The receptors were sampled from a man between 25 and 39 years old who received the YFV17D yellow fever vaccine.

This chain links TRBV4-1 with TRBJ1-4; the D gene is possibly TRBD1 (5 bases). The CDR3 contains 16 residues. Per germline, CDR1 MGHRA and CDR2 YSYEKL. V gave up 0 bases and J gave up 4 bases, with 12 bases separating them. CDR3 coding DNA: TGCGCCAGCAGCCAAGAAGCCGCAGGGAATAATGAAAAACTGTTTTTT. Its translation: CASSQEAAGNNEKLFF.

The chain couples TRBV19 to TRBJ2-3; tentative D call: TRBD1 (5 bases). Trimming took 6 bases from V and 1 from J, leaving 17 bases between them. CDR3 length: 16 residues. CDR1 is LNHDA and CDR2 is SQIVND in the germline V gene (reference sequence). As DNA, the CDR3 is TGTGCCAGTAGCCTCGGTTGGGCCAGGGGCACAGATACGCAGTATTTT. Translated, it gives CASSLGWARGTDTQYF.

This clonotype showed up just a few times. The gene calls are TRBV7-3 and TRBJ2-7; D is perhaps TRBD2 (6 bases). This CDR3 has 15 amino acids. Germline values: CDR1 SGHTA, CDR2 FQGTGA. Trimming took off 1 base at V and 0 bases at J, with 10 bases between the two ends. The CDR3 is CASSLSGVNSYEQYF. The CDR3 DNA follows: TGTGCCAGCAGCTTAAGCGGGGTGAACTCCTACGAGCAGTACTTC.

The chain couples TRBV12-3 or TRBV12-4 to TRBJ2-2; D is possibly TRBD2 (6 bases). This CDR3 spans 15 amino acids. Deletions cut 5 bases from V and 5 bases from J, with 15 bases between. The CDR3 sequence: CASSPGTYRTGELFF. The CDR3 bases are TGTGCCAGCAGTCCCGGGACTTATAGGACCGGGGAGCTGTTTTTT.

This clonotype was counted between two and nine times. The rearrangement joins TRBV28 to TRBJ1-1; perhaps TRBD1 as D (6 bases). Per germline, CDR1 MDHEN and CDR2 SYDVKM. CDR3 length: 14 amino acids. Trimming cost V 3 bases and J 7 bases, with 15 bases left between them. Here the CDR3 DNA reads TGTGCCAGCAGTTTCGGGGGGCATGTGGGTGAAGCTTTCTTT. Its translation: CASSFGGHVGEAFF.

V is TRBV10-3 and J is TRBJ2-3, with a possible D match to TRBD1 (6 bases). V lost 10 bases to trimming and J lost 2 bases, with 16 bases between them. Germline assignment: CDR1 ENHRY and CDR2 SYGVKD. The CDR3 loop spans 14 amino acids. The CDR3 is CANQGPTTTDTQYF. The CDR3 DNA reads TGTGCCAACCAGGGGCCGACAACCACAGATACGCAGTATTTT.

This clonotype was detected a few times. The chain carries TRBV4-3 and TRBJ2-2; 7 nucleotides line up with TRBD2. The J segment lost 5 bases and the V segment lost 1 base, leaving 7 bases of the junction unmatched. Germline CDR1 LGHNA, CDR2 YSLEER. The CDR3 is 16 residues long. DNA for the CDR3: TGCGCCAGCAGCCAAGGAGGTCTAGCGGTGACCGGGGAGCTGTTTTTT. Translating gives CASSQGGLAVTGELFF.

The chain uses TRBV2 and TRBJ2-5; 9 nucleotides align to TRBD1. The ends lost 4 bases at V and 7 bases at J; junction bases unmatched: 10. The CDR3 is made up of 15 amino acids. Germline assignment: CDR1 SNHLY and CDR2 FYNNEI. CDR3 residues: CASSVATGGVGTQYF. In DNA form, the CDR3 reads TGTGCCAGCAGTGTGGCAACAGGGGGCGTAGGGACCCAGTACTTC. The entire variable domain, with the rest obtained from reference TRBV2 and TRBJ2-5, is as follows: EPEVTQTPSHQVTQMGQEVILRCVPISNHLYFYWYRQILGQKVEFLVSFYNNEISEKSEIFDDQFSVERPDGSNFTLKIRSTKLEDSAMYFCASSVATGGVGTQYFGPGTRLLVL.

In its sample, this clonotype was seen a few times. The rearrangement joins TRBV4-1 to TRBJ2-5; D is unresolved. There are 13 residues in the CDR3. V was cut by 0 bases and J by 2 bases, with 4 bases left in between. Germline V gene sequence: CDR1 MGHRA, CDR2 YSYEKL. The CDR3 loop reads CASSQDDQETQYF. In DNA, the CDR3 is TGCGCCAGCAGCCAAGATGATCAAGAGACCCAGTACTTC.

V is TRBV5-6 and J is TRBJ2-1; TRBD2 aligns across 11 bases. This CDR3 contains 19 residues. Unmatched junction bases numbered 10, after V lost 2 bases and J lost 0 bases. CDR1 and CDR2 from the germline V gene are SGHDT and YYEEEE. CDR3 bases: TGTGCCAGCAGCTTTGAGACTAGCGGGATTCCAAGCTCCTACAATGAGCAGTTCTTC. This sequence encodes CASSFETSGIPSSYNEQFF.

CDR3 protein: CSAPLSSGRTQYF. CDR3 nucleotide sequence: TGCAGTGCTCCCCTTAGCTCCGGGAGAACGCAGTATTTT. The gene calls are TRBV20-1 and TRBJ2-3; a possible D gene is TRBD2 (6 bases). The V gene's germline CDR1 is DFQATT and CDR2 SNEGSKA (reference sequence). The CDR3 is 13 amino acids. Between the trimmed V and J ends, which lost 5 bases and 9 bases, there was a span of 18 bases.

In its sample, this clonotype was seen a few times. The chain links TRBV7-9 to TRBJ2-1, with 10 bases lining up with TRBD2. Per germline, CDR1 SEHNR and CDR2 FQNEAQ (reference sequence). V was clipped by 2 bases and J by 0 bases; unmatched bases: 4. This CDR3 region has 17 residues. The CDR3 here is CASSLPAGGGSYNEQFF. CDR3 sequence (DNA): TGTGCCAGCAGCTTACCAGCGGGGGGGGGCTCCTACAATGAGCAGTTCTTC.

Regarding this clonotype: At one end, the junction sequence differs from germline, possibly due to a read error. V gene TRBV7-8 combines with J gene TRBJ2-7, with 8 bases that match TRBD1. There are 13 residues in the CDR3. Germline CDR1 and CDR2: SGHVS and FQNEAQ. CDR3 sequence (DNA): TGTGCCAGCAGATTAGGGACAGGCTACGAGCAGTACTTC. This encodes CASRLGTGYEQYF.

This clonotype has a count of ten or more. V and J are TRBV20-1 and TRBJ2-3; D remains unclear. This CDR3 has 13 residues. With 4 bases removed from V and 1 base from J, the gap between germline ends came to 9 bases. CDR1 DFQATT and CDR2 SNEGSKA come from the germline V gene (reference sequence). This CDR3 reads CSAILGGTDTQYF. The CDR3 DNA reads TGCAGTGCTATCCTTGGGGGCACAGATACGCAGTATTTT.

This clonotype was seen a few times. The gene calls are TRBV6-4 and TRBJ2-7; 9 nucleotides align to TRBD1. The CDR3 covers 14 residues. Germline V gene data show CDR1 as MRHNA and CDR2 as SNTAGT. The V segment lost 6 bases and the J segment 2 bases; nucleotides outside the gene matches: 5. Written as DNA, the CDR3 is TGTGCCAGCAGAGGACAGGGGCCGGCCTACGAGCAGTACTTC. It encodes CASRGQGPAYEQYF.

Note on this clonotype: This may be a read error: a much more frequent sequence differs by one nucleotide. This chain joins TRBV28 and TRBJ2-6; D is uncertain. Germline CDR1 is MDHEN and CDR2 is SYDVKM. There are 14 residues in the CDR3. The CDR3, as DNA: TGTGCCAGCAGTTTAGTCTCTGGGGACAACGTCCTGACTTTC. This codes for CASSLVSGDNVLTF.

This clonotype has just a few counts. The CDR3 nucleotides are TGTGCCAGCAGCTTAAAGACTACCCCCTACAATGAGCAGTTCTTC. Its protein product is CASSLKTTPYNEQFF. The rearrangement links TRBV7-9 to TRBJ2-1; the D gene is possibly TRBD2 (5 bases). This CDR3 is 15 amino acids long. CDR1 and CDR2 from the germline V gene are SEHNR and FQNEAQ (reference sequence). Trimming took off 2 bases at V and 2 bases at J, with 10 bases between the two ends.

This clonotype occurred a few times. CDR3 DNA: TGTGCCAGCAGCTTGACTAGCGAGAGCTCCTACAATGAGCAGTTCTTC. It translates to CASSLTSESSYNEQFF. The J gene is TRBJ2-1, the V gene TRBV7-2; TRBD2 matches 8 bases. The CDR3 loop spans 16 amino acids. The V gene's germline CDR1 is SGHTA and CDR2 FQGNSA. Losses at the gene ends were 3 bases for V and 0 bases for J; bases not matched to a gene: 4.

The J gene is TRBJ2-1, the V gene TRBV7-2; no clear D gene. The CDR3 extends over 16 amino acids. V lost 4 bases and J lost 2, with 15 bases in between. CDR1 and CDR2 (germline): SGHTA, FQGNSA. The CDR3 DNA is TGTGCCAGCAGCTCCTCTCCAACAGCACCCTACAATGAGCAGTTCTTC. As protein: CASSSSPTAPYNEQFF.

This clonotype was counted a few times. The chain employs TRBV3-1 and TRBJ2-7; TRBD2 matches at 14 bases. This CDR3 contains 14 residues. Germline CDR1 is LGHDT and CDR2 is YNNKEL (reference sequence). Losses at the gene ends were 5 bases for V and 7 bases for J; bases not matched to a gene: 4. CDR3 sequence: CASSGTSGRTEQYF. The CDR3 nucleotides read TGTGCCAGCAGCGGGACTAGCGGGAGAACTGAGCAGTACTTC.

This chain links TRBV4-3 with TRBJ1-1, with D possibly matching TRBD1 (5 bases). The CDR3 is made up of 16 amino acids. CDR1 is LGHNA and CDR2 is YSLEER in the germline V gene. The ends were cut back, 2 bases at V and 1 base at J, with 14 bases in the middle. The CDR3 DNA follows: TGCGCCAGCAGCCAATCCCCGACAGTTCCGAACACTGAAGCTTTCTTT. Protein product: CASSQSPTVPNTEAFF.

This clonotype occurred a few times. The V gene is TRBV27, the J gene TRBJ2-2, with D perhaps TRBD1 (5 bases). Germline V gene data show CDR1 as MNHEY and CDR2 as SMNVEV (reference sequence). The CDR3 spans 15 residues. Between the trimmed V and J ends, which lost 4 bases and 3 bases, there was a span of 12 bases. CDR3 residues: CASSCKDTDTGELFF. The CDR3 DNA is TGTGCCAGCAGTTGTAAGGACACAGACACCGGGGAGCTGTTTTTT.

The chain has TRBV7-8 and TRBJ2-7; D gene ambiguous. The CDR3 sequence is 16 residues long. Germline V CDR1 and CDR2: SGHVS, FQNEAQ. Trimming took 8 bases from V and 3 from J, leaving 23 bases between them. The CDR3 DNA reads TGTGCCAGCCCTTCGACGCGGACGGTTAGCCGCTACGAGCAGTACTTC. Translation gives CASPSTRTVSRYEQYF.

This chain links TRBV28 with TRBJ2-3; 11 bases fit TRBD1. CDR1 MDHEN and CDR2 SYDVKM come from the germline V gene. This CDR3 contains 14 residues. The J segment lost 5 bases and the V segment lost 8 bases, leaving 6 bases of the junction unmatched. The DNA of the CDR3 is TGTGCCAGCTTCTGGGACAGGGGGGAAGATACGCAGTATTTT. Translation gives CASFWDRGEDTQYF.